This entry lists 13 T cell receptor beta chains sequenced from one sample in a study of T-cell memory formation after mild COVID-19. TCRdb ran MiXCR on the 5' RACE reads and lists one entry per CDR3 protein. The data hold roughly 340,000 distinct CDR3 sequences, with 20% to 25% observed a single time. The sample was PBMCs or a T cell subset sorted from them (not recorded which). Receptors were obtained from a man between 18 and 35 years old who had mild COVID-19 (a few samples of this study predate the infection). Cell type and time point are not known.

This clonotype was observed a few times. The J gene is TRBJ1-1, the V gene TRBV7-6; 7 bases map to TRBD1. V shed 3 bases and J 0 bases; nucleotides not matched to a gene: 4. Germline V gene data show CDR1 as SGHVS and CDR2 as FNYEAQ. The CDR3 totals 15 residues. The CDR3 coding sequence is TGTGCCAGCAGCTTGTGGACAGGCATGAACACTGAAGCTTTCTTT. It encodes CASSLWTGMNTEAFF.

The V gene is TRBV20-1, the J gene TRBJ1-2; D is unclear. Between the trimmed V and J ends, which lost 4 bases and 3 bases, there was a span of 21 bases. This CDR3 has 16 amino acids. Per germline, CDR1 DFQATT and CDR2 SNEGSKA (reference sequence). CDR3 DNA sequence: TGCAGTGCTAATGTCGCGGACCGAGCCCCGTACTATGGCTACACCTTC. It specifies CSANVADRAPYYGYTF.

The V and J genes are TRBV20-1 and TRBJ2-3; 8 bases line up with TRBD2. CDR1 and CDR2 from the germline V gene are DFQATT and SNEGSKA (reference sequence). CDR3 length equals 14 residues. The V and J ends lost 3 bases and 4 bases, in that order; junction bases with no gene match: 6. The CDR3 nucleotides read TGCAGTGCTAGCGGGGGGGCCGTTTCAGATACGCAGTATTTT. This gives the protein CSASGGAVSDTQYF.

This clonotype was counted only a few times. V gene TRBV3-1 combines with J gene TRBJ2-3; D might be TRBD1 or TRBD2, each matching 6 bases. The CDR3 length is 16 residues. V lost 4 bases, J lost 1 base, and 15 bases lay in between. The germline gives CDR1 LGHDT, CDR2 YNNKEL (reference sequence). CDR3 region: CASSPYRGAGTDTQYF. The CDR3 nucleotides are TGTGCCAGCAGCCCATATAGGGGGGCAGGCACAGATACGCAGTATTTT.

The rearrangement joins TRBV9 to TRBJ2-5; D gene ambiguous. V was shortened by 0 bases and J by 4 bases, with 16 bases between the two germline ends. The CDR3 length is 16 residues. Germline V gene data show CDR1 as SGDLS and CDR2 as YYNGEE. CDR3 in amino acids: CASSVEGFGMGETQYF. The CDR3 region has the DNA TGTGCCAGCAGCGTAGAAGGGTTTGGAATGGGAGAGACCCAGTACTTC.

Only one count was recorded for this clonotype. The V and J genes are TRBV15 and TRBJ2-5, with 13 bases lining up with TRBD2. J was trimmed by 5 bases and V by 5 bases; bases with no gene match: 8. The CDR3 is 16 amino acids. Germline V gene lookup returns CDR1 LNHNV and CDR2 YYDKDF (reference sequence). CDR3 sequence: CATSPLAGGPLETQYF. CDR3 nucleotide sequence: TGTGCCACCAGCCCACTAGCGGGGGGGCCTCTTGAGACCCAGTACTTC. The full variable domain, with the rest looked up from reference TRBV15 and TRBJ2-5, is DAMVIQNPRYQVTQFGKPVTLSCSQTLNHNVMYWYQQKSSQAPKLLFHYYDKDFNNEADTPDNFQSRRPNTSFCFLDIRSPGLGDTAMYLCATSPLAGGPLETQYFGPGTRLLVL.

The chain couples TRBV7-2 to TRBJ1-1; a weak D match, TRBD1 (5 bases). V lost 7 bases, J lost 9 bases, and 15 bases lay in between. Germline V CDR1 and CDR2: SGHTA, FQGNSA. CDR3 length: 12 amino acids. For the CDR3, the DNA is TGTGCCAGCACCAACCTGGGGCAGAAAGCTTTCTTT. Translated: CASTNLGQKAFF.

This clonotype occurred many times. The chain is built from TRBV6-6 and TRBJ2-1; maybe TRBD2 (5 bases). V lost 6 bases to trimming and J lost 4 bases, with 25 bases between them. Germline V gene lookup returns CDR1 MNHNY and CDR2 SVGAGI (reference sequence). The CDR3 extends over 18 amino acids. This CDR3 reads CASSLEPPGEPGYNEQFF. The CDR3 bases are TGTGCCAGCAGCCTCGAACCCCCCGGGGAGCCGGGATACAATGAGCAGTTCTTC.

This clonotype was observed a handful of times. The CDR3 region has the DNA TGCGCCAGCAGCTTGGTGTCCTACAATGAGCAGTTCTTC. This translates into CASSLVSYNEQFF. V and J are TRBV5-1 and TRBJ2-1; D gene ambiguous. CDR1 SGHRS and CDR2 YFSETQ come from the germline V gene. This CDR3 region has 13 residues. V shed 0 bases and J shed 1 base, with 2 bases lying between them.

In this sample, this clonotype turned up many times. The chain is built from TRBV7-2 and TRBJ1-3; D gene ambiguous. V was pared by 3 bases and J by 4 bases, with 4 bases between. Germline V gives CDR1 SGHTA, CDR2 FQGNSA. The CDR3 sequence is 12 residues long. DNA of the CDR3: TGTGCCAGCAGCTTCTTAGGAAACACCATATATTTT. Its protein is CASSFLGNTIYF.

The V call is TRBV7-2, the J call TRBJ1-1, with D hard to call. Germline assignment: CDR1 SGHTA and CDR2 FQGNSA. Trimming shortened V by 1 base and J by 5 bases, and 17 bases separated the two germline ends. The CDR3 totals 16 residues. The CDR3 DNA reads as TGTGCCAGCAGCTTAGGTCGGGGTCTCCTGGGGACTGAAGCTTTCTTT. Its protein product is CASSLGRGLLGTEAFF.

This clonotype was observed a few times. The chain joins TRBV21-1 to TRBJ2-3; the D call in the table, TRBD1, was not verified against the DNA. TRBV21-1 is shown as a pseudogene. This CDR3 region has 14 residues. CDR3 loop: CASTPDRGSDTQYF. For the CDR3, the DNA is TGTGCCAGCACCCCGGACAGGGGCTCGGATACGCAGTATTTT.

The gene calls are TRBV20-1 and TRBJ2-5; D ambiguous. CDR3 length: 13 amino acids. The V gene's germline CDR1 is DFQATT and CDR2 SNEGSKA (reference sequence). The V end lost 1 base, the J end lost 8 bases, and 14 bases lay between the germline ends. The CDR3 DNA is TGCAGTGCTAGAGGAAGCGACATGGAAACCCAGTACTTC. Its translation is CSARGSDMETQYF.